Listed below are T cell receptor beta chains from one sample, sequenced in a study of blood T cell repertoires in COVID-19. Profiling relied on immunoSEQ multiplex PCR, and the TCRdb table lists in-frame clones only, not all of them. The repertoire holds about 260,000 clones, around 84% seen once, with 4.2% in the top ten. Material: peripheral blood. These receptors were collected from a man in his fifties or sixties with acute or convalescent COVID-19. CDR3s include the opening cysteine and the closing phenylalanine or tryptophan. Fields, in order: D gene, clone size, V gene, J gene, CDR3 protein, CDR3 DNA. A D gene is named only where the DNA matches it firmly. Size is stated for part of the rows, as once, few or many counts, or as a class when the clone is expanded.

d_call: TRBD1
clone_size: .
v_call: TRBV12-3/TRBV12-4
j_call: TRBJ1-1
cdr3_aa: CASSGDSTEAFF
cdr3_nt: TGTGCCAGCAGTGGGGACAGCACTGAAGCTTTCTTT

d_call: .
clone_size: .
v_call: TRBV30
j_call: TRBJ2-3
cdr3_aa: CAGGTAQYF
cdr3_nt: TGTGCCGGGGGCACGGCGCAGTATTTT

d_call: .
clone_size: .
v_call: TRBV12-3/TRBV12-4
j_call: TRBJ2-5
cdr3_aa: CASAGWNKETQYF
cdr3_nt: TGTGCCAGCGCGGGTTGGAATAAAGAGACCCAGTACTTC

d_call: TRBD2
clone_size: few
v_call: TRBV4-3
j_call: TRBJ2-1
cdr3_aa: CASSLRGVSGTNEQFF
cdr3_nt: TGCGCCAGCAGCCTCCGCGGGGTGAGCGGGACCAATGAGCAGTTCTTC

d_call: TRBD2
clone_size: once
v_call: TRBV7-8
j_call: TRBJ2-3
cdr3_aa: CASSPGETSGRERSDTQYF
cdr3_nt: TGTGCCAGCAGCCCGGGTGAGACTAGCGGGAGGGAGAGGTCAGATACGCAGTATTTT

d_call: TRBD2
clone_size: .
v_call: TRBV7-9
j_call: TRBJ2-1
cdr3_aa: CASRGQIHTLAGEQFF
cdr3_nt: TGTGCCAGCAGGGGTCAGATACATACGCTAGCGGGAGAGCAGTTCTTC

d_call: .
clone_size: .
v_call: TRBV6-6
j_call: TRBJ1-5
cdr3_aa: CASRPMGGASNQPQHF
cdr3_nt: TGTGCCAGCAGGCCTATGGGGGGTGCGAGCAATCAGCCCCAGCATTTT

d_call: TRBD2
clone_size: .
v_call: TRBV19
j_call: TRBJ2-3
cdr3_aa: CASSKLAGMSTDTQYF
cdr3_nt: TGTGCCAGTAGTAAACTAGCGGGGATGAGCACAGATACGCAGTATTTT

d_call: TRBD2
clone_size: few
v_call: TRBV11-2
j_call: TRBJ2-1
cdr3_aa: CASSIGTSGINEQFF
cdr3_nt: TGTGCCAGCAGCATTGGGACTAGCGGGATAAATGAGCAGTTCTTC

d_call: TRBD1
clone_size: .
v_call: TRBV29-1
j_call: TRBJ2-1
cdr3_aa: CSVPGQGANEQFF
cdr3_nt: TGCAGCGTACCGGGACAGGGGGCCAATGAGCAGTTCTTC

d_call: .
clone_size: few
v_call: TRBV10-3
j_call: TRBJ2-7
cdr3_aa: CAISPTEMREQYF
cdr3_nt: TGTGCCATCAGTCCCACCGAAATGCGCGAGCAGTACTTC

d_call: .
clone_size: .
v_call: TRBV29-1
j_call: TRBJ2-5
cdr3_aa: CSVYRDLSQETQYF
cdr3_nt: TGCAGCGTCTACAGGGATTTGAGCCAAGAGACCCAGTACTTC

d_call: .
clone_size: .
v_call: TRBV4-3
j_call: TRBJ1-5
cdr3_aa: CASSQGAGVEGQPQHF
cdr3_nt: TGCGCCAGCAGCCAAGGCGCGGGGGTTGAAGGGCAGCCCCAGCATTTT

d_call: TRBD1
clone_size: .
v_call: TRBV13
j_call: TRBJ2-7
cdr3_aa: CASSPGEGAAYEQYF
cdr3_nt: TGTGCCAGCAGCCCCGGAGAGGGGGCCGCCTACGAGCAGTACTTC

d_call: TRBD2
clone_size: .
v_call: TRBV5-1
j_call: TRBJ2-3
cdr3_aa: CASSLARLAGLTDTQYF
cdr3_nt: TGCGCCAGCAGCTTGGCCCGTCTAGCGGGGCTCACAGATACGCAGTATTTT

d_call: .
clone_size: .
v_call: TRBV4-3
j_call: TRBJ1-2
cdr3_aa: CASSQWGGAYGYTF
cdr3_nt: TGCGCCAGCAGCCAATGGGGGGGCGCCTATGGCTACACCTTC

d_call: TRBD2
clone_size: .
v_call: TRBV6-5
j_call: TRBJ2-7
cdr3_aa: CASSYFGLATYEQYF
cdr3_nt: TGTGCCAGCAGTTACTTCGGACTAGCAACCTACGAGCAGTACTTC

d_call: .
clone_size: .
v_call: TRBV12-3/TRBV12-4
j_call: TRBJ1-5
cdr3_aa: CASSFSGNQPQHF
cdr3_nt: TGTGCCAGCAGTTTCTCAGGCAATCAGCCCCAGCATTTT

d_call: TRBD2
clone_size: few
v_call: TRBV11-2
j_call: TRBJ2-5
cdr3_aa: CASSLASRGIQETQYF
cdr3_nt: TGTGCCAGCAGCTTAGCCTCGCGGGGGATCCAAGAGACCCAGTACTTC

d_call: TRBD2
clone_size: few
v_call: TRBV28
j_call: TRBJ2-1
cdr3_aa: CASSLSWREMFF
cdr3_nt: TGTGCCAGCAGTTTATCTTGGCGGGAGATGTTCTTC

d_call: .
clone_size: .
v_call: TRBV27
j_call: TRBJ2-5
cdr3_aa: CASSPQAGYETQYF
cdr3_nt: TGTGCCAGCAGTCCCCAGGCAGGGTATGAGACCCAGTACTTC

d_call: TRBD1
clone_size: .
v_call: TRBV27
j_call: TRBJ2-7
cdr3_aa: CATSEVAGGGYEQYF
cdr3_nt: TGTGCCACCTCAGAAGTTGCAGGGGGCGGTTACGAGCAGTACTTC

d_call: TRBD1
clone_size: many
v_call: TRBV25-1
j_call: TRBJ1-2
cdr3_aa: CASGQGGGGGYTF
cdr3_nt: TGTGCCAGCGGGCAGGGGGGCGGCGGCGGCTACACCTTC